The next 12 T cell receptor beta chains were all read from a single sample in a study of spatial heterogeneity in lung cancer. Study-wide results and limits: Mutation tallies in tumors tracked expanded intratumoral alpha and beta TCR counts.

TCRdb analysed the 5' RACE reads with MiXCR anew, one entry per CDR3 protein. Of some 7,800 distinct CDR3 sequences in the sample, 12% were seen once. The time point: sample taken at primary tumor resection. These TCRs' antigens remain unknown. Sequencing used lung tumor tissue, obtained at surgery. These receptors came from a male donor with early-stage non-small cell lung cancer.

This clonotype was counted at least ten times. The chain couples TRBV27 to TRBJ2-1, with 7 bases that match TRBD2. J was trimmed by 7 bases and V by 0 bases; bases with no gene match: 9. Looked up from germline, CDR1 is MNHEY and CDR2 is SMNVEV (reference sequence). The CDR3 is 16 residues long. The CDR3 region is CASSLSGGSGSNEQFF. The CDR3 bases are TGTGCCAGCAGTTTATCGGGCGGGAGTGGATCGAATGAGCAGTTCTTC.

For this clonotype: Its ends do not fully match the called genes, so a read error is possible. The chain carries TRBV6-6 and TRBJ2-1; D may be TRBD2 (6 bases). Germline CDR1 reads MNHNY; CDR2 reads SVGAGI (reference sequence). The CDR3 extends over 15 amino acids. The chain's CDR3 is CASSPGVADYNGQFF. Here the CDR3 DNA reads TGTGCCAGCAGTCCCGGAGTAGCGGACTACAATGGGCAGTTCTTC.

This clonotype was observed many times. The rearrangement joins TRBV18 to TRBJ2-7; no definite D call. CDR3 length equals 12 residues. Germline CDR1 reads KGHSH; CDR2 reads LQKENI. Trimming shortened V by 3 bases and J by 5 bases, and 8 bases separated the two germline ends. The CDR3 region is CASSPWQDEQYF. DNA for the CDR3: TGTGCCAGCTCACCTTGGCAGGACGAGCAGTACTTC. Combining the CDR3 with reference TRBV18 and TRBJ2-7 gives the whole variable domain NAGVMQNPRHLVRRRGQEARLRCSPMKGHSHVYWYRQLPEEGLKFMVYLQKENIIDESGMPKERFSAEFPKEGPSILRIQQVVRGDSAAYFCASSPWQDEQYFGPGTRLTVT.

By frequency in the sample, this clonotype is medium-sized (0.01 to 0.1%). The chain employs TRBV7-2 and TRBJ2-3, with D uncertain. Germline V CDR1 and CDR2: SGHTA, FQGNSA. V dropped 1 base and J dropped 6 bases, with 5 bases sitting between them. The CDR3 has 12 amino acids. In DNA, the CDR3 is TGTGCCAGCAGCTTAGTAGGCGATACGCAGTATTTT. It yields the protein CASSLVGDTQYF.

By its share, this clonotype is medium-sized. J is TRBJ2-1 and V is TRBV5-6, with a weak D call TRBD2 (6 bases). Germline V gene data show CDR1 as SGHDT and CDR2 as YYEEEE. The CDR3 is 15 amino acids. V was pared by 7 bases and J by 7 bases, with 21 bases between. The CDR3 region is CASYTPGSAENEQFF. The CDR3 nucleotides read TGTGCCAGCTATACGCCCGGGAGCGCTGAAAATGAGCAGTTCTTC.

In this sample, this clonotype turned up many times. The chain links TRBV5-1 to TRBJ1-1; 12 bases align to TRBD1. The J segment lost 4 bases and the V segment lost 6 bases, leaving 16 bases of the junction unmatched. CDR1 SGHRS and CDR2 YFSETQ come from the germline V gene. CDR3 length: 18 amino acids. The CDR3: CASTLGGGTGGVSTEAFF. As DNA, the CDR3 is TGCGCCAGCACCTTAGGAGGGGGGACAGGGGGCGTCAGCACTGAAGCTTTCTTT.

This clonotype counts as medium-sized (0.01 to 0.1%). The chain joins TRBV4-3 to TRBJ2-6, with TRBD2 matching 10 bases. The CDR3 is 17 amino acids. J lost 2 bases, V lost 1 base, and 2 bases had no gene match. Germline-derived CDR1 and CDR2 are LGHNA and YSLEER. CDR3 residues: CASSQGLAGAGANVLTF. The CDR3 region has the DNA TGCGCCAGCAGCCAAGGGCTAGCGGGAGCTGGGGCCAACGTCCTGACTTTC.

The sample holds many counts of this clonotype. The J gene is TRBJ2-3, the V gene TRBV4-2; no clear D. V was pared by 0 bases and J by 5 bases, with 6 bases between. Germline V CDR1 and CDR2: LGHNA, YNFKEQ. This CDR3 region has 13 residues. The CDR3 sequence: CASSQEGLDTQYF. DNA of the CDR3: TGTGCCAGCAGCCAAGAAGGGTTAGATACGCAGTATTTT.

The chain is built from TRBV11-1 and TRBJ1-1; no firm D call. Trimming took off 4 bases at V and 8 bases at J, with 8 bases between the two ends. There are 11 residues in the CDR3. Germline values: CDR1 SGHAT, CDR2 FQDESV (reference sequence). The CDR3 reads CASSSNGEAFF. In nucleotides, the CDR3 is TGTGCCAGCAGCTCAAACGGGGAAGCTTTCTTT.

This clonotype showed up many times. The chain combines TRBV20-1 with TRBJ1-3; D unclear. Germline-derived CDR1 and CDR2 are DFQATT and SNEGSKA (reference sequence). The CDR3 consists of 14 residues. V was shortened by 4 bases and J by 0 bases, with 10 bases between the two germline ends. CDR3 coding DNA: TGCAGTGCTACACGAACGATCTCTGGAAACACCATATATTTT. This codes for CSATRTISGNTIYF.

The sample holds many counts of this clonotype. V gene TRBV21-1 combines with J gene TRBJ2-1; TRBD1, the table's D call, was not compared with the DNA. TRBV21-1 is noted as a pseudogene. The CDR3 has 16 residues. As DNA, the CDR3 is TGTGCCCCTCTGCCGGCCCCGGAAAGCTCCTACAATGAGCAGTTCTTC. Amino acid sequence: CAPLPAPESSYNEQFF.

This clonotype ranks as medium-sized (0.01 to 0.1%). This rearrangement joins TRBV24-1 to TRBJ2-2, with TRBD2 as a possible D gene (6 bases). The CDR3 covers 14 residues. V lost 8 bases and J 2 bases, leaving 11 bases between the germline ends. Germline V CDR1 and CDR2: KGHDR, SFDVKD. The CDR3 coding sequence is TGTGCCACCATGGGCGGGGATAACACCGGGGAGCTGTTTTTT. Translated: CATMGGDNTGELFF.